The 13 T cell receptor beta chains listed next were all sequenced from one sample in a study of blood T cell dynamics during melanoma immunotherapy. Time point in this sample: pre-treatment baseline. Repertoires were generated with immunoSEQ multiplex PCR, while TCRdb's copy carries only in-frame clones and drops some. The sample has approximately 15,000 clones; about 83% are singletons. The source was blood, collected from a patient treated with checkpoint blockade. The source of these receptors is a human donor with melanoma.

The chain carries TRBV7-9 and TRBJ2-7, with D tentatively TRBD2 (7 bases). The V gene's germline CDR1 is SEHNR and CDR2 FQNEAQ (reference sequence). V dropped 5 bases and J dropped 2 bases, with 16 bases sitting between them. The CDR3 contains 15 residues. CDR3 region: CASSGGRGAPYEQYF. CDR3 DNA sequence: TGTGCCAGCAGCGGCGGTCGGGGGGCTCCCTACGAGCAGTACTTC.

The chain carries TRBV19 and TRBJ2-2; D may be TRBD2 (5 bases). Germline-derived CDR1 and CDR2 are LNHDA and SQIVND (reference sequence). This CDR3 has 16 amino acids. With 3 bases removed from V and 5 bases from J, the gap between germline ends came to 16 bases. The CDR3 region is CASSIIGVGSTGELFF. CDR3 bases: TGTGCCAGTAGTATCATCGGGGTTGGATCGACCGGGGAGCTGTTTTTT.

The rearrangement joins TRBV5-1 to TRBJ2-1; 12 bases map to TRBD2. Germline V gene sequence: CDR1 SGHRS, CDR2 YFSETQ. The CDR3 runs 15 residues. V gave up 2 bases and J gave up 9 bases; unmatched junction bases: 6. CDR3 sequence: CASSFSSGGASEQFF. The CDR3 DNA follows: TGCGCCAGCAGCTTCTCTAGCGGGGGGGCAAGTGAGCAGTTCTTC. Filled out from reference TRBV5-1 and TRBJ2-1, the complete variable domain reads KAGVTQTPRYLIKTRGQQVTLSCSPISGHRSVSWYQQTPGQGLQFLFEYFSETQRNKGNFPGRFSGRQFSNSRSEMNVSTLELGDSALYLCASSFSSGGASEQFFGPGTRLTVL.

In DNA, the CDR3 is TGTGCTAGTGGTTTGGAGAACACCGGGGAGCTGTTTTTT. Translating gives CASGLENTGELFF. V and J are TRBV12-5 and TRBJ2-2; D gene ambiguous. The ends were cut back, 1 base at V and 1 base at J, with 1 base in the middle. The germline gives CDR1 LGHNT, CDR2 FRNRAP. This CDR3 contains 13 residues.

The chain uses TRBV4-1 and TRBJ2-1, with 7 nucleotides matching TRBD2. Germline V CDR1 and CDR2: MGHRA, YSYEKL. V dropped 1 base and J dropped 7; count of bases not matched to a gene: 16. The CDR3 length is 18 residues. The CDR3 DNA reads TGCGCCAGCAGCCAAGTATTGGGCGCCGGGAGGCTTAAGAATGAGCAGTTCTTC. Amino acid sequence: CASSQVLGAGRLKNEQFF.

The V and J genes are TRBV5-1 and TRBJ1-1; 7 bases align to TRBD1. Trimming cost V 2 bases and J 7 bases; bases outside gene matches: 2. The germline V gene has CDR1 SGHRS and CDR2 YFSETQ. CDR3 length: 12 residues. This chain's CDR3 is CASSLGTDEAFF. The CDR3 DNA sequence: TGCGCCAGCAGCTTAGGGACAGATGAAGCTTTCTTT.

In nucleotides, the CDR3 is TGTGCCAGCAGCGTATATGGCAGACAAGAGACCCAGTACTTC. Translating it yields CASSVYGRQETQYF. The chain links TRBV9 to TRBJ2-5; D uncertain. The CDR3 has 14 amino acids. Trimming left V 1 base short and J 2 bases short, with 9 bases between. Germline CDR1 SGDLS, CDR2 YYNGEE.

The chain joins TRBV7-3 to TRBJ2-3, with 16 nucleotides matching TRBD2. The CDR3 loop spans 17 amino acids. V lost 1 base and J lost 9; bases outside the gene matches: 7. Germline CDR1 is SGHTA and CDR2 is FQGTGA. CDR3 in amino acids: CASSLNPSGLAGGTQYF. As DNA, the CDR3 is TGTGCCAGCAGCTTAAACCCCTCGGGACTAGCGGGGGGGACGCAGTATTTT.

V usage is TRBV9 and J usage is TRBJ1-2; the D is unclear. V was trimmed by 4 bases and J by 0 bases, leaving 13 bases between them. Germline assignment: CDR1 SGDLS and CDR2 YYNGEE. The length of the CDR3 is 15 residues. CDR3 in amino acids: CASSPSDSANYGYTF. In DNA form, the CDR3 reads TGTGCCAGCAGCCCCTCGGACTCAGCTAACTATGGCTACACCTTC. The full variable domain, with the rest looked up from reference TRBV9 and TRBJ1-2, is DSGVTQTPKHLITATGQRVTLRCSPRSGDLSVYWYQQSLDQGLQFLIQYYNGEERAKGNILERFSAQQFPDLHSELNLSSLELGDSALYFCASSPSDSANYGYTFGSGTRLTVV.

The gene calls are TRBV7-9 and TRBJ1-1; no clear D gene. This CDR3 is built from 18 residues. V dropped 4 bases and J dropped 3 bases, with 24 bases sitting between them. Germline values: CDR1 SEHNR, CDR2 FQNEAQ (reference sequence). The CDR3 bases are TGTGCCAGCAGCTCACCGAGATCAGCCCCGAGTGTGGACACTGAAGCTTTCTTT. As protein: CASSSPRSAPSVDTEAFF.

This chain links TRBV30 with TRBJ1-6; a weak D match, TRBD1 (5 bases). Deletions cut 2 bases from V and 7 bases from J, with 12 bases between. The CDR3 totals 14 residues. Germline-derived CDR1 and CDR2 are GTSNPN and SVGIG (reference sequence). CDR3 sequence reads: CAWSSGDENSPLHF. CDR3 in DNA: TGTGCCTGGAGTTCTGGGGACGAGAATTCACCCCTCCACTTT.

The chain links TRBV7-6 to TRBJ1-5; D is undetermined. The V gene's germline CDR1 is SGHVS and CDR2 FNYEAQ. The V gene lost 1 base and the J gene lost 7 bases, with 14 bases spanning the gap. This CDR3 has 15 amino acids. CDR3 loop: CASSLGQEGTQPQHF. In DNA, the CDR3 is TGTGCCAGCAGCTTAGGCCAGGAGGGCACCCAGCCCCAGCATTTT.

Here the CDR3 reads CAWSEGVVNSPLHF. In nucleotides, the CDR3 is TGTGCCTGGAGTGAGGGGGTGGTTAATTCACCCCTCCACTTT. This rearrangement joins TRBV30 to TRBJ1-6; weak D call: TRBD1 (6 bases). CDR3 length: 14 amino acids. Germline V CDR1 and CDR2: GTSNPN, SVGIG (reference sequence). V was shortened by 1 base and J by 6 bases, with 10 bases between the two germline ends.